The 18 T cell receptor beta chains given below trace back to one sample, sequenced in a study of identical twins. TCRdb independently ran MiXCR on the 5' RACE reads; one entry per CDR3 protein. The sample has roughly 770,000 distinct CDR3 sequences, 15% to 20% seen once; the top ten hold around 13%. These data are also associated with another study on T cells expressing NK-cell markers.

Specimen: PBMCs. The receptor set was obtained from a woman between 18 and 29 years old in good health.

This clonotype has just a few counts. The chain recombines TRBV5-1 with TRBJ2-2; D may be TRBD2 (5 bases). This CDR3 contains 14 residues. The V gene lost 7 bases and the J gene lost 5 bases, with 15 bases spanning the gap. The V gene's germline CDR1 is SGHRS and CDR2 YFSETQ. In DNA form, the CDR3 reads TGCGCCAGCCACGCGTCTAGCCCTACCGGGGAGCTGTTTTTT. Translating gives CASHASSPTGELFF.

The sample holds a few counts of this clonotype. The chain is built from TRBV29-1 and TRBJ1-4, with D unclear. CDR1 is SQVTM, CDR2 ANQGSEA, per germline. The CDR3 runs to 11 residues. Trimming removed 4 bases at V and 10 bases at J, with 10 bases between. CDR3 protein: CSVGEVGKLFF. In DNA form, the CDR3 reads TGCAGCGTTGGAGAGGTCGGAAAACTGTTTTTT.

This clonotype was recorded at least ten times. V is TRBV18 and J is TRBJ1-1; 9 nucleotides match TRBD1. Trimming removed 6 bases from V and 5 bases from J; junction bases left unmatched: 7. Germline V gives CDR1 KGHSH, CDR2 LQKENI. This CDR3 has 14 residues. DNA of the CDR3: TGTGCCAGCTCCCCGACAGGGGGATCAACTGAAGCTTTCTTT. Its translation: CASSPTGGSTEAFF.

The rearrangement joins TRBV27 to TRBJ2-3; 9 bases agree with TRBD1. The CDR3 runs to 18 residues. In germline, CDR1 is MNHEY, CDR2 SMNVEV (reference sequence). The ends lost 3 bases at V and 1 base at J; junction bases unmatched: 11. CDR3 bases: TGTGCCAGCAGTTTCCACCGGGACAGGGTATTTGGCACAGATACGCAGTATTTT. This encodes CASSFHRDRVFGTDTQYF.

The chain uses TRBV2 and TRBJ2-3, with D unresolved. Trimming pared 3 bases from V and 2 bases from J, leaving 9 bases between. Germline V gene data show CDR1 as SNHLY and CDR2 as FYNNEI. This CDR3 comprises 14 residues. This CDR3 is CASSDRAATDTQYF. Written as DNA, the CDR3 is TGTGCCAGCAGTGATAGGGCAGCCACAGATACGCAGTATTTT.

This clonotype was detected many times. The gene calls are TRBV12-3 or TRBV12-4 and TRBJ1-5; 10 bases map to TRBD1. This CDR3 comprises 14 residues. Trimming removed 5 bases from V and 4 bases from J; junction bases left unmatched: 2. The CDR3 DNA reads as TGTGCCAGCAGTGGGACAGGGGCGAATCAGCCCCAGCATTTT. Translating it yields CASSGTGANQPQHF.

V is TRBV7-9 and J is TRBJ2-7; 8 bases agree with TRBD1. The CDR3 is made up of 15 amino acids. From germline, CDR1 is SEHNR and CDR2 FQNEAQ (reference sequence). V was pared by 5 bases and J by 2 bases, with 8 bases of the junction left unmatched. The CDR3 loop reads CASSPQRQGPYEQYF. The CDR3 DNA sequence: TGTGCCAGCAGCCCCCAGAGACAGGGGCCCTACGAGCAGTACTTC.

This clonotype was picked up many times. This chain joins TRBV5-1 and TRBJ2-3; D unclear. Trimming cost V 2 bases and J 5 bases, with 3 bases left between them. The CDR3 spans 11 residues. From germline, CDR1 is SGHRS and CDR2 YFSETQ. DNA of the CDR3: TGCGCCAGCAGCTTAAAAGATACGCAGTATTTT. Its protein is CASSLKDTQYF.

V is TRBV2 and J is TRBJ2-7; D ambiguous. The V gene lost 1 base and the J gene lost 6 bases, with 7 bases spanning the gap. Germline CDR1 and CDR2: SNHLY and FYNNEI. This CDR3 spans 12 amino acids. In nucleotides, the CDR3 is TGTGCCAGCAGTGAAGACGGCAGCGAGCAGTACTTC. It is translated as CASSEDGSEQYF.

This clonotype was counted between two and nine times. This chain connects TRBV20-1 to TRBJ1-2; the D is unclear. CDR1 and CDR2 (germline): DFQATT, SNEGSKA (reference sequence). Trimming stripped 5 bases from V and 6 bases from J, with 16 bases between. The CDR3 loop spans 13 amino acids. Here the CDR3 reads CSAEARVRNGYTF. CDR3 coding DNA: TGCAGTGCTGAAGCCAGAGTCCGCAATGGCTACACCTTC.

The CDR3: CSVLTGRAFF. The CDR3 region has the DNA TGCAGCGTGCTGACAGGGAGGGCTTTCTTT. The chain joins TRBV29-1 to TRBJ1-1; TRBD1 agrees at 7 bases. The junction had 6 bases not matched to a gene; V was cut back by 6 bases and J by 11 bases. The germline V gene has CDR1 SQVTM and CDR2 ANQGSEA. The CDR3 runs 10 residues. Full variable domain (remainder filled in from reference TRBV29-1 and TRBJ1-1): SAVISQKPSRDICQRGTSLTIQCQVDSQVTMMFWYRQQPGQSLTLIATANQGSEATYESGFVIDKFPISRPNLTFSTLTVSNMSPEDSSIYLCSVLTGRAFFGQGTRLTVV.

Only a few counts were recorded for this clonotype. The V and J genes are TRBV20-1 and TRBJ2-2; D perhaps matches TRBD2 (7 bases). Germline V gene sequence: CDR1 DFQATT, CDR2 SNEGSKA (reference sequence). This CDR3 has 15 amino acids. V lost 3 bases and J 4 bases, leaving 15 bases between the germline ends. CDR3 nucleotide sequence: TGCAGTGCTAGTCGGGGGGCTGAGGGCACCGGGGAGCTGTTTTTT. As protein: CSASRGAEGTGELFF.

This clonotype was picked up a small number of times. The chain combines TRBV20-1 with TRBJ2-5; 7 bases are a match to TRBD2. J lost 0 bases, V lost 3 bases, and 7 bases had no gene match. The CDR3 totals 15 residues. The V gene's germline CDR1 is DFQATT and CDR2 SNEGSKA (reference sequence). The CDR3 is CSASSLAVYQETQYF. DNA for the CDR3: TGCAGTGCTAGTAGCCTAGCGGTGTACCAAGAGACCCAGTACTTC.

This clonotype was seen only a few times. The CDR3 here is CASGGDAGEAFF. CDR3 in DNA: TGTGCCAGCGGGGGGGACGCCGGTGAAGCTTTCTTT. The chain carries TRBV6-5 and TRBJ1-1; D is possibly TRBD1 (5 bases). Germline V gene data show CDR1 as MNHEY and CDR2 as SVGAGI. The CDR3 length is 12 residues. V was pared by 8 bases and J by 7 bases, with 14 bases between.

This clonotype was seen a handful of times. The rearrangement joins TRBV6-1 to TRBJ2-7; D possibly matches TRBD1 or TRBD2 (6 bases each). The V and J ends lost 10 bases and 4 bases respectively, with 23 bases between them. This CDR3 region has 15 residues. Germline V CDR1 and CDR2: MNHNS, SASEGT. The CDR3 DNA reads as TGTGCCACCCAGCTCGGAGGGACAAGCGGGTACGAGCAGTACTTC. Amino acid sequence: CATQLGGTSGYEQYF.

In its sample, this clonotype was seen a few times. The chain joins TRBV6-5 to TRBJ2-5; D is ambiguous. Trimming removed 2 bases at V and 0 bases at J, with 13 bases between. CDR1 and CDR2 from the germline V gene are MNHEY and SVGAGI. CDR3 length equals 16 residues. The CDR3 here is CASSYPTGVYQETQYF. The CDR3 DNA sequence: TGTGCCAGCAGTTACCCAACTGGGGTTTACCAAGAGACCCAGTACTTC.

This clonotype has just a few counts. CDR3: CASSRGLVRTGELFF. For the CDR3, the DNA is TGTGCCAGCAGTAGAGGACTAGTTCGGACCGGGGAGCTGTTTTTT. The chain carries TRBV12-3 or TRBV12-4 and TRBJ2-2; the match to TRBD2 covers 7 bases. CDR3 size: 15 residues. V gave up 5 bases and J gave up 5 bases; unmatched junction bases: 8.

The table lists this clonotype with many counts. This chain uses TRBV7-2 with TRBJ2-1; 14 nucleotides match TRBD2. Germline V CDR1 and CDR2: SGHTA, FQGNSA. This CDR3 comprises 17 residues. J gave up 9 bases and V 2 bases, and 9 bases lay outside the gene matches. DNA for the CDR3: TGTGCCAGCAGCTTATACCCGGGACTAGCGGGAGAAAGTGAGCAGTTCTTC. Amino acid sequence: CASSLYPGLAGESEQFF.